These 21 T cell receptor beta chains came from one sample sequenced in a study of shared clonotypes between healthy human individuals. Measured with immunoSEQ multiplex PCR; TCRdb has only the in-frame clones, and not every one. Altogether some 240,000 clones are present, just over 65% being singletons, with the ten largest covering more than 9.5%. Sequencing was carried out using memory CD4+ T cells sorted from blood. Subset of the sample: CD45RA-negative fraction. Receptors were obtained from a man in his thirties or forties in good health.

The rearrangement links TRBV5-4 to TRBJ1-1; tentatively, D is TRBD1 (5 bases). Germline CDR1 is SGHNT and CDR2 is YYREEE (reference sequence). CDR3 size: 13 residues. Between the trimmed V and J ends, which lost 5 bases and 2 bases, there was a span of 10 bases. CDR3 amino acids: CASSLDSNTEAFF. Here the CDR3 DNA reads TGTGCCAGCAGTCTTGACAGTAACACTGAAGCTTTCTTT.

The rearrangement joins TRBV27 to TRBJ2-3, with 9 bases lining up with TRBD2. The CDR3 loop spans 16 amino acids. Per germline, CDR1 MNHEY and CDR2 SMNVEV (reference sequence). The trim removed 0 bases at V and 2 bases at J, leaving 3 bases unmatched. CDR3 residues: CASSLSLAGSTDTQYF. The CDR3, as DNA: TGTGCCAGCAGTTTATCCCTAGCGGGATCCACAGATACGCAGTATTTT.

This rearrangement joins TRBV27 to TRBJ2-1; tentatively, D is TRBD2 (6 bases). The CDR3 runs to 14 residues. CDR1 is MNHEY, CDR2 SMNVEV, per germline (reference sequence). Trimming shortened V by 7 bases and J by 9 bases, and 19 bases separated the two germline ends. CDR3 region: CASTLLRGGGEQFF. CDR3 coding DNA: TGTGCCAGCACCCTACTCCGGGGAGGTGGTGAGCAGTTCTTC.

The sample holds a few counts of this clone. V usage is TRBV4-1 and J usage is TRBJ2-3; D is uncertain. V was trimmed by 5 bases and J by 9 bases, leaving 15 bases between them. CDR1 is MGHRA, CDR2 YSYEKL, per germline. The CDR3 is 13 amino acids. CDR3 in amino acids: CASSIEDLRTQYF. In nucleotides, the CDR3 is TGCGCCAGCAGCATTGAAGATCTTAGAACGCAGTATTTT.

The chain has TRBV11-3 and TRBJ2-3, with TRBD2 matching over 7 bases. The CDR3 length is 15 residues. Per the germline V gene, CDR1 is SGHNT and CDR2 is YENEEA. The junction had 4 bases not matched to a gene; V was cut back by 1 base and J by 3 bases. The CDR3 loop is CASSLGTGGTDTQYF. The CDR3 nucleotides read TGTGCCAGCAGCTTAGGCACGGGAGGAACAGATACGCAGTATTTT.

The CDR3 nucleotides are TGTGCCAGCTCACCCACCGGGGAGCTGTTTTTT. Its protein product is CASSPTGELFF. This chain links TRBV18 with TRBJ2-2; unclear D gene. Germline CDR1 reads KGHSH; CDR2 reads LQKENI. Between the trimmed V and J ends, which lost 3 bases and 4 bases, there was a span of 0 bases. This CDR3 is 11 amino acids long.

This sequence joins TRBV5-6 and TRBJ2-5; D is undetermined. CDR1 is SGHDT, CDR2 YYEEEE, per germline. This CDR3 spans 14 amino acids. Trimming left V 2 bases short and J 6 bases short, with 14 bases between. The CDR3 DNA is TGTGCCAGCAGCTTAGGCCAGGATGTGAAGACCCAGTACTTC. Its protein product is CASSLGQDVKTQYF.

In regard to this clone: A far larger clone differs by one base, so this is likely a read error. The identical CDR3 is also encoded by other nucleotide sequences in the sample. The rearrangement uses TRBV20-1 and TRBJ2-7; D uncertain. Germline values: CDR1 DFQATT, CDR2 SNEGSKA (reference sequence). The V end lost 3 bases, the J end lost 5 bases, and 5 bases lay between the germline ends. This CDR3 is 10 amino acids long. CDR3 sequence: CSASDHEQYF. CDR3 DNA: TGCAGTGCTAGCGATCACGAGCAGTACTTC.

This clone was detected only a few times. Written as DNA, the CDR3 is TGCGCCAGCAGCCAAGAGGACTCCCCCGGTCGGACCCAGTACTTC. This translates into CASSQEDSPGRTQYF. V and J are TRBV4-1 and TRBJ2-5; TRBD2 is a possible D gene (5 bases). The CDR3 is 15 amino acids. The V gene lost 0 bases and the J gene lost 7 bases, with 15 bases spanning the gap. Germline V lookup: CDR1 MGHRA, CDR2 YSYEKL.

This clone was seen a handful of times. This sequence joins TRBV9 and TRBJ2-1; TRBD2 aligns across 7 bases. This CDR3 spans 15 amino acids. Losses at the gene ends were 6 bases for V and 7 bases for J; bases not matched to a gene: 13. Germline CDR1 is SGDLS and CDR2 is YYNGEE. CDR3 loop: CASNSGTNVVNEQFF. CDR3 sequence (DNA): TGTGCCAGCAACTCCGGGACTAACGTCGTTAATGAGCAGTTCTTC.

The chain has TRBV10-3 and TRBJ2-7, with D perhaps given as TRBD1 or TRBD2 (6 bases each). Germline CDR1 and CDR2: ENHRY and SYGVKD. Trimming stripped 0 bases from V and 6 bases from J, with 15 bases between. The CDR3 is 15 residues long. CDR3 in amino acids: CAISESAKGGGEQYF. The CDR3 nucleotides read TGTGCCATCAGTGAGTCTGCCAAAGGGGGAGGCGAGCAGTACTTC.

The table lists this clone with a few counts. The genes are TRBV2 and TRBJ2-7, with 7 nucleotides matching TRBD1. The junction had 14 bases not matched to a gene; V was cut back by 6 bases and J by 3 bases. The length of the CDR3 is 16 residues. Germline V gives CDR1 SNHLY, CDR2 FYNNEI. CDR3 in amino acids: CASRTLTGILSYEQYF. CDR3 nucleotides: TGTGCCAGCAGGACCTTGACAGGGATTCTGAGCTACGAGCAGTACTTC.

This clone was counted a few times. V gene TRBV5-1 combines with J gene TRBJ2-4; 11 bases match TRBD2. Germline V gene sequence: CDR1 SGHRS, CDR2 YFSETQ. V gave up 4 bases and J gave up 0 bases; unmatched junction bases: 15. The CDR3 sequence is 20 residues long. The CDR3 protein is CASSPELAGVTGIAKNIQYF. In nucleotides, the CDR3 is TGCGCCAGCAGCCCGGAACTAGCGGGAGTTACCGGCATAGCCAAAAACATTCAGTACTTC. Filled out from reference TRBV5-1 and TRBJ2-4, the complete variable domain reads KAGVTQTPRYLIKTRGQQVTLSCSPISGHRSVSWYQQTPGQGLQFLFEYFSETQRNKGNFPGRFSGRQFSNSRSEMNVSTLELGDSALYLCASSPELAGVTGIAKNIQYFGAGTRLSVL.

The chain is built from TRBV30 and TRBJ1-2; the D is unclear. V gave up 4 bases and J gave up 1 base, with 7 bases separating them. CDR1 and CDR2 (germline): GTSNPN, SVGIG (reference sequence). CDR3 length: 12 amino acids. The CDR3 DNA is TGTGCCTGGAACATTTTTAACTATGGCTACACCTTC. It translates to CAWNIFNYGYTF.

CDR3 protein: CASSLSRDRAIDTQYF. For the CDR3, the DNA is TGTGCCAGCAGCTTAAGCCGGGACAGGGCGATAGATACGCAGTATTTT. The chain has TRBV5-4 and TRBJ2-3; 9 bases map to TRBD1. Germline assignment: CDR1 SGHNT and CDR2 YYREEE (reference sequence). V gave up 2 bases and J gave up 5 bases; unmatched junction bases: 9. The CDR3 covers 16 residues.

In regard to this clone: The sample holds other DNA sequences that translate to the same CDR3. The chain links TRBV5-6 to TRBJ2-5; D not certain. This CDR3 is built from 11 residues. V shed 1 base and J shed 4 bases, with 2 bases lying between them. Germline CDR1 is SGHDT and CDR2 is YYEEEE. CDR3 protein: CASSLLETQYF. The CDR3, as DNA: TGTGCCAGCAGCTTGTTAGAGACCCAGTACTTC. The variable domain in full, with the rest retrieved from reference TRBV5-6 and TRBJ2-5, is DAGVTQSPTHLIKTRGQQVTLRCSPKSGHDTVSWYQQALGQGPQFIFQYYEEEERQRGNFPDRFSGHQFPNYSSELNVNALLLGDSALYLCASSLLETQYFGPGTRLLVL.

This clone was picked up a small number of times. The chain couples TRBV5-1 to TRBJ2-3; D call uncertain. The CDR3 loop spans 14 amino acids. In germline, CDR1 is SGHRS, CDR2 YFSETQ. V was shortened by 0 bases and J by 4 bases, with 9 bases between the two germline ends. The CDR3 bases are TGCGCCAGCAGCTTGGGTTTCGGGTCAGATACGCAGTATTTT. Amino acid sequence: CASSLGFGSDTQYF.

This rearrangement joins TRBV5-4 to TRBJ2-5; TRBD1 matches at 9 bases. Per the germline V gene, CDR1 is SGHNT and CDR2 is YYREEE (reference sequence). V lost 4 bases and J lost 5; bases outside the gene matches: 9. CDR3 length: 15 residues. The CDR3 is CASSPRTGARETQYF. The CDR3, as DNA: TGTGCCAGCAGCCCTAGGACAGGGGCACGGGAGACCCAGTACTTC.

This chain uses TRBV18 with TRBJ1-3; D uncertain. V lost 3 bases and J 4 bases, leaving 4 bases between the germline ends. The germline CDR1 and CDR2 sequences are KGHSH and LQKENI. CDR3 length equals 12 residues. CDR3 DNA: TGTGCCAGCTCACCGCAAGGAAACACCATATATTTT. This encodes CASSPQGNTIYF.

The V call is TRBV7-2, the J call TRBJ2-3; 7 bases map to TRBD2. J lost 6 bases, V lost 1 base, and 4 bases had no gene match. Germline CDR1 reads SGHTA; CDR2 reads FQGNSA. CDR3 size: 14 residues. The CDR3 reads CASSLGGGSDTQYF. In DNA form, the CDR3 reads TGTGCCAGCAGCTTAGGCGGCGGGAGCGATACGCAGTATTTT. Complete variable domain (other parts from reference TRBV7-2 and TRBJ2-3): GAGVSQSPSNKVTEKGKDVELRCDPISGHTALYWYRQSLGQGLEFLIYFQGNSAPDKSGLPSDRFSAERTGGSVSTLTIQRTQQEDSAVYLCASSLGGGSDTQYFGPGTRLTVL.

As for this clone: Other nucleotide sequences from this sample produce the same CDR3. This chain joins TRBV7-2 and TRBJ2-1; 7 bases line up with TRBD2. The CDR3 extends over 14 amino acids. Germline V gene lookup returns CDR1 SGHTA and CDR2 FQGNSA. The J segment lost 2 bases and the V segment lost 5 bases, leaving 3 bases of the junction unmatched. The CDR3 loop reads CASSLGLAYNEQFF. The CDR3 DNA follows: TGTGCCAGCAGCCTAGGACTAGCCTACAATGAGCAGTTCTTC.